These 31 T cell receptor beta chains came from one sample sequenced in a study of blood T cells in healthy people across ages. The use of a sample-barcoded 5' primer and a J-beta primer mix characterized a second PCR of about 7 to 12 cycles. TCRdb independently ran MiXCR on the 5' RACE reads; one entry per CDR3 protein. The data show around 700,000 distinct CDR3 sequences, with 20% to 30% seen just once and 9.4% held by the top ten. These same records also appear under a second study, on T cells of mothers and their children.

Source material: blood. Source of these receptors: a boy aged 10-17 years in good health.

This clonotype occurred a few times. The CDR3 region is CASSPSRDTYEQYF. CDR3 DNA sequence: TGTGCCAGCAGTCCGAGCCGGGATACCTACGAGCAGTACTTC. The chain combines TRBV27 with TRBJ2-7; D might be TRBD2 (5 bases). Germline CDR1 and CDR2: MNHEY and SMNVEV (reference sequence). V shed 5 bases and J shed 2 bases, with 13 bases lying between them. CDR3 length equals 14 residues.

Only a few counts were recorded for this clonotype. The rearrangement joins TRBV29-1 to TRBJ2-2; weak D call: TRBD1 (5 bases). V was pared by 7 bases and J by 4 bases, with 19 bases between. The CDR3 has 15 amino acids. Per germline, CDR1 SQVTM and CDR2 ANQGSEA. The CDR3 loop reads CSAQGALMGTGELFF. The CDR3, as DNA: TGCAGCGCCCAAGGGGCTTTGATGGGCACCGGGGAGCTGTTTTTT.

This clonotype was found a few times. The CDR3 region is CASSLEQGYNEQFF. The CDR3 DNA is TGTGCCAGCAGCTTAGAGCAGGGATACAATGAGCAGTTCTTC. The genes are TRBV7-9 and TRBJ2-7; D may be TRBD1 (5 bases). Gene TRBJ2-1 matches the end of the DNA better, so the J call may be wrong. This CDR3 spans 14 amino acids. Germline assignment: CDR1 SEHNR and CDR2 FQNEAQ (reference sequence).

About this clonotype: Sequence at one end of the junction differs from germline and may be a read error. This rearrangement joins TRBV5-6 to TRBJ2-1; 9 nucleotides match TRBD2. The CDR3 extends over 16 amino acids. Germline V gives CDR1 SGHDT, CDR2 YYEEEE. The CDR3 DNA reads TGTGCCAGCAGCTTGTACGGGACTAGCTCCTGCAATGAGCAGTTCTTC. The encoded protein is CASSLYGTSSCNEQFF. Supplemented by reference TRBV5-6 and TRBJ2-1, the full variable domain reads DAGVTQSPTHLIKTRGQQVTLRCSPKSGHDTVSWYQQALGQGPQFIFQYYEEEERQRGNFPDRFSGHQFPNYSSELNVNALLLGDSALYLCASSLYGTSSCNEQFFGPGTRLTVL.

V usage is TRBV27 and J usage is TRBJ2-2, with D possibly being TRBD2 (5 bases). This CDR3 is built from 13 residues. Trimming pared 5 bases from V and 7 bases from J, leaving 11 bases between. Germline values: CDR1 MNHEY, CDR2 SMNVEV (reference sequence). CDR3 DNA sequence: TGTGCCAGCAGTGGGAGTCCTGACGGGGAGCTGTTTTTT. Translation gives CASSGSPDGELFF.

The sample holds a few counts of this clonotype. The chain joins TRBV12-3 or TRBV12-4 to TRBJ2-7; D may match TRBD1 or TRBD2 (5 bases each). The CDR3 has 12 amino acids. V was clipped by 8 bases and J by 2 bases, with 10 bases between them. The DNA for the CDR3 is TGTGCCAGCGGGACGAATACCTACGAGCAGTACTTC. Encoded protein: CASGTNTYEQYF.

The chain combines TRBV29-1 with TRBJ1-1; a possible D gene is TRBD1 (6 bases). The CDR3 is 14 amino acids. Trimming left V 6 bases short and J 4 bases short, with 18 bases between. Germline values: CDR1 SQVTM, CDR2 ANQGSEA. The CDR3 loop reads CSVGAGGQGTEAFF. The CDR3 DNA sequence: TGCAGCGTGGGCGCGGGGGGCCAAGGCACTGAAGCTTTCTTT.

This clonotype was seen only a few times. The rearrangement links TRBV7-2 to TRBJ2-5; D is possibly TRBD1 or TRBD2 (6 bases each). The V end lost 1 base, the J end lost 2 bases, and 14 bases lay between the germline ends. The CDR3 is 16 amino acids. CDR1 SGHTA and CDR2 FQGNSA come from the germline V gene. CDR3 amino acids: CASSLDGGGGQETQYF. The CDR3 DNA sequence: TGTGCCAGCAGCTTAGACGGGGGCGGCGGGCAAGAGACCCAGTACTTC.

This CDR3 reads CSVVGQGAANTEAFF. DNA for the CDR3: TGCAGCGTCGTGGGACAGGGGGCCGCCAACACTGAAGCTTTCTTT. The genes are TRBV29-1 and TRBJ1-1; 12 bases fit TRBD1. Trimming removed 6 bases from V and 2 bases from J; junction bases left unmatched: 7. CDR1 is SQVTM and CDR2 is ANQGSEA in the germline V gene. This CDR3 comprises 15 residues.

This chain joins TRBV28 and TRBJ1-2, with no clear D. Germline loops: CDR1 MDHEN, CDR2 SYDVKM. V was trimmed by 4 bases and J by 1 base, leaving 4 bases between them. This CDR3 is built from 12 residues. The CDR3 reads CASSSYNYGYTF. The DNA for the CDR3 is TGTGCCAGCAGTTCGTATAACTATGGCTACACCTTC.

The table lists this clonotype with a few counts. V is TRBV7-2 and J is TRBJ1-2; D is undetermined. This CDR3 is built from 15 residues. Germline CDR1 and CDR2: SGHTA and FQGNSA. V shed 1 base and J shed 4 bases, with 13 bases lying between them. The CDR3 DNA sequence: TGTGCCAGCAGCTTAGGAGGCTGGTCTACCTATGGCTACACCTTC. The encoded protein is CASSLGGWSTYGYTF.

This clonotype showed up just a few times. V gene TRBV29-1 combines with J gene TRBJ2-1; the D gene could be TRBD1 or TRBD2 (7 bases each). The germline V and J ends were trimmed by 4 bases and 1 base, with 14 bases remaining between them. The CDR3 spans 15 residues. Germline CDR1 and CDR2: SQVTM and ANQGSEA. The CDR3 loop reads CSVVGRGPSYNEQFF. CDR3 sequence (DNA): TGCAGCGTTGTAGGGAGGGGGCCATCCTACAATGAGCAGTTCTTC.

The rearrangement links TRBV29-1 to TRBJ1-2; D is possibly TRBD1 (5 bases). Trimming pared 4 bases from V and 2 bases from J, leaving 11 bases between. Per germline, CDR1 SQVTM and CDR2 ANQGSEA. This CDR3 is 13 amino acids long. CDR3 coding DNA: TGCAGCGTTGCAGAGGGGCGAAACTATGGCTACACCTTC. It is translated as CSVAEGRNYGYTF.

This clonotype was seen a handful of times. The V gene is TRBV10-1, the J gene TRBJ2-4; TRBD2 aligns across 7 bases. The germline V gene has CDR1 WNHNN and CDR2 SYGVQD (reference sequence). The CDR3 length is 13 residues. V was clipped by 5 bases and J by 8 bases; unmatched bases: 6. Here the CDR3 reads CASSPGRPDIQYF. DNA of the CDR3: TGCGCCAGCAGTCCCGGGAGGCCGGACATTCAGTACTTC.

The chain employs TRBV4-1 and TRBJ2-5, with TRBD2 identical over 8 bases. The J call may be incorrect, as the DNA end agrees better with TRBJ2-1. The CDR3 loop spans 14 amino acids. Looked up from germline, CDR1 is MGHRA and CDR2 is YSYEKL. This CDR3 reads CASSPERGNNEQFF. The CDR3 nucleotides are TGCGCCAGCAGCCCGGAGCGGGGGAACAATGAGCAGTTCTTC.

The chain carries TRBV6-2 or TRBV6-3 and TRBJ2-1; 11 bases map to TRBD2. With 3 bases clipped from V and 0 bases from J, the junction kept 4 bases outside the gene matches. Germline CDR1 reads MNHEY; CDR2 reads SVGEGT. The CDR3 has 17 residues. CDR3 DNA: TGTGCCAGCAGTTATCCCCTAGCGGGGGGCTCCTACAATGAGCAGTTCTTC. Amino acid sequence: CASSYPLAGGSYNEQFF.

The chain has TRBV20-1 and TRBJ2-1, with a tentative D call TRBD2 (5 bases). This CDR3 has 15 residues. CDR1 is DFQATT and CDR2 is SNEGSKA in the germline V gene (reference sequence). Trimming shortened V by 1 base and J by 0 bases, and 10 bases separated the two germline ends. The CDR3 loop is CSARAPGSSYNEQFF. The DNA for the CDR3 is TGCAGTGCTAGAGCCCCTGGGAGCTCCTACAATGAGCAGTTCTTC.

In this sample, this clonotype turned up a few times. The rearrangement uses TRBV5-1 and TRBJ1-4; perhaps TRBD1 as D (6 bases). CDR3 size: 15 residues. V was pared by 0 bases and J by 7 bases, with 13 bases between. CDR1 SGHRS and CDR2 YFSETQ come from the germline V gene. CDR3 sequence (DNA): TGCGCCAGCAGCTTGGAGGGGGGCGCGGGTGAAAAACTGTTTTTT. Its protein product is CASSLEGGAGEKLFF.

The V gene is TRBV20-1, the J gene TRBJ2-3; D remains unclear. CDR1 is DFQATT, CDR2 SNEGSKA, per germline (reference sequence). V gave up 4 bases and J gave up 5 bases, with 16 bases separating them. CDR3 size: 14 residues. The CDR3 sequence: CSAKPLTVLDTQYF. DNA for the CDR3: TGCAGTGCTAAACCCCTGACTGTGTTAGATACGCAGTATTTT.

A few counts support this clonotype. V usage is TRBV5-1 and J usage is TRBJ2-3, with no clear D. CDR1 SGHRS and CDR2 YFSETQ come from the germline V gene. V was pared by 4 bases and J by 6 bases, with 9 bases between. CDR3 size: 12 residues. CDR3 region: CASSIMADTQYF. The CDR3 DNA sequence: TGCGCCAGCAGCATTATGGCGGATACGCAGTATTTT.

In this sample, this clonotype turned up a few times. This chain joins TRBV2 and TRBJ2-2, with D hard to call. The V end lost 7 bases, the J end lost 7 bases, and 10 bases lay between the germline ends. Looked up from germline, CDR1 is SNHLY and CDR2 is FYNNEI. The CDR3 has 12 amino acids. The CDR3 is CASNDGGGELFF. DNA for the CDR3: TGTGCCAGCAACGACGGCGGCGGGGAGCTGTTTTTT.

This chain links TRBV27 with TRBJ2-1, with D unclear. The DNA end lines up better with TRBJ2-5; the J call may be wrong. This CDR3 has 15 amino acids. Germline V lookup: CDR1 MNHEY, CDR2 SMNVEV (reference sequence). The CDR3 loop is CASSWSASGQETQYF. The CDR3 DNA follows: TGTGCCAGCAGTTGGAGCGCTTCTGGTCAGGAGACCCAGTACTTC.

This clonotype was found a few times. The chain has TRBV20-1 and TRBJ2-7, with 8 nucleotides matching TRBD1. Germline CDR1 is DFQATT and CDR2 is SNEGSKA (reference sequence). V lost 4 bases and J lost 0; bases outside the gene matches: 8. This CDR3 spans 15 amino acids. The CDR3 nucleotides are TGCAGTGCTAAAGTGAACAGGGGGAACTCCTACGAGCAGTACTTC. Translation gives CSAKVNRGNSYEQYF.

This clonotype turned up a few times. This chain joins TRBV7-2 and TRBJ2-1; 9 positions match TRBD2. This CDR3 is built from 14 residues. Germline V CDR1 and CDR2: SGHTA, FQGNSA. Trimming at V came to 5 bases and at J to 7 bases, leaving 6 bases not matched to a gene. The CDR3 DNA reads TGTGCCAGCAGCCCAATAGCGGGGGTTAATGAGCAGTTCTTC. Translated, it gives CASSPIAGVNEQFF. Together with reference TRBV7-2 and TRBJ2-1, the CDR3 gives the full variable domain: GAGVSQSPSNKVTEKGKDVELRCDPISGHTALYWYRQSLGQGLEFLIYFQGNSAPDKSGLPSDRFSAERTGGSVSTLTIQRTQQEDSAVYLCASSPIAGVNEQFFGPGTRLTVL.

This clonotype was detected a few times. The CDR3 DNA follows: TGTGCCAGCAGCCGTCCGGACCCCCCATTGGCCTACGAGCAGTACTTC. The encoded protein is CASSRPDPPLAYEQYF. V is TRBV7-9 and J is TRBJ2-7; D remains unclear. Germline lookup yields CDR1 SEHNR and CDR2 FQNEAQ (reference sequence). Trimming cost V 5 bases and J 2 bases, with 19 bases left between them. This CDR3 is built from 16 residues.

The V call is TRBV20-1, the J call TRBJ2-5; D might be TRBD2 (5 bases). Germline assignment: CDR1 DFQATT and CDR2 SNEGSKA (reference sequence). Trimming took 4 bases from V and 3 from J, leaving 9 bases between them. The CDR3 consists of 12 residues. CDR3 residues: CSANPGEETQYF. The CDR3 bases are TGCAGTGCTAACCCCGGGGAAGAGACCCAGTACTTC.

The chain has TRBV15 and TRBJ2-2; the match to TRBD1 covers 9 bases. This CDR3 spans 17 amino acids. Germline CDR1 is LNHNV and CDR2 is YYDKDF (reference sequence). V lost 3 bases and J lost 6; bases outside the gene matches: 11. This chain's CDR3 is CATSRDRGFGKAGELFF. CDR3 nucleotide sequence: TGTGCCACCAGCAGGGACAGGGGATTTGGCAAGGCCGGGGAGCTGTTTTTT. The full variable domain, with the rest looked up from reference TRBV15 and TRBJ2-2, is DAMVIQNPRYQVTQFGKPVTLSCSQTLNHNVMYWYQQKSSQAPKLLFHYYDKDFNNEADTPDNFQSRRPNTSFCFLDIRSPGLGDTAMYLCATSRDRGFGKAGELFFGEGSRLTVL.

The chain recombines TRBV7-2 with TRBJ2-7, with a possible D match to TRBD2 (6 bases). The germline gives CDR1 SGHTA, CDR2 FQGNSA. The CDR3 runs to 15 residues. Trimming left V 5 bases short and J 0 bases short, with 14 bases between. The CDR3 sequence: CASSRSGQSSYEQYF. The CDR3 DNA is TGTGCCAGCAGCCGGAGCGGGCAGAGCTCCTACGAGCAGTACTTC.

This clonotype was observed a single time. The genes are TRBV10-3 and TRBJ1-1; unclear D gene. The germline CDR1 and CDR2 sequences are ENHRY and SYGVKD. The CDR3 is made up of 12 amino acids. Trimming took 4 bases from V and 1 from J, leaving 4 bases between them. The CDR3 is CAISGGNTEAFF. CDR3 bases: TGTGCCATCAGTGGGGGGAACACTGAAGCTTTCTTT.

Only a few counts were recorded for this clonotype. This chain connects TRBV5-4 to TRBJ1-2; D unclear. The CDR3 has 14 amino acids. In germline, CDR1 is SGHNT, CDR2 YYREEE (reference sequence). V was clipped by 2 bases and J by 3 bases, with 11 bases between them. CDR3 nucleotides: TGTGCCAGCAGCTTTCCCGGCAGAGACTATGGCTACACCTTC. Translating gives CASSFPGRDYGYTF.

This chain connects TRBV4-1 to TRBJ1-4; TRBD1 might be the D (5 bases). CDR3 length equals 16 residues. V was pared by 5 bases and J by 6 bases, with 19 bases between. The germline V gene has CDR1 MGHRA and CDR2 YSYEKL. The CDR3 protein is CASSDLSRTTDEKLFF. The CDR3 DNA is TGCGCCAGCAGCGATCTATCGCGGACAACGGATGAAAAACTGTTTTTT.